The 2 T cell receptor beta chains below were found in one sample sequenced in a study of PD-L1 blockade in urothelial cancer. Noted time point: pretreatment peripheral blood. Produced via immunoSEQ multiplex PCR; TCRdb's table is partial and in-frame only. Of 60,000 to 65,000 clones in the sample, around 86% were seen once. Sequenced material: PBMCs, taken around atezolizumab (anti-PD-L1) treatment. The receptors derive from a man between 65 and 85 years old with urothelial cancer.

The chain couples TRBV11-3 to TRBJ2-1; D is perhaps TRBD1 (5 bases). Germline CDR1 is SGHNT and CDR2 is YENEEA. V lost 1 base and J 0 bases, leaving 10 bases between the germline ends. The CDR3 has 16 residues. CDR3 coding DNA: TGTGCCAGCAGCTTAGGGGGCCCCAACTCCTACAATGAGCAGTTCTTC. It codes for CASSLGGPNSYNEQFF.

CDR3 in DNA: TGCGCCAGCAGTCAAGTGGGGGCAAGTCGGGAGACCCAGTACTTC. This sequence encodes CASSQVGASRETQYF. V usage is TRBV5-1 and J usage is TRBJ2-5; perhaps TRBD1 as D (6 bases). V shed 5 bases and J shed 5 bases, with 19 bases lying between them. Germline V CDR1 and CDR2: SGHRS, YFSETQ. The CDR3 is 15 amino acids. The full variable domain, in which reference TRBV5-1 and TRBJ2-5 provide the parts outside the CDR3, is KAGVTQTPRYLIKTRGQQVTLSCSPISGHRSVSWYQQTPGQGLQFLFEYFSETQRNKGNFPGRFSGRQFSNSRSEMNVSTLELGDSALYLCASSQVGASRETQYFGPGTRLLVL.